These T cell receptor beta chains were read from a single sample in a study of blood T cells in healthy people across ages. TCRdb re-called the 5' RACE reads through MiXCR, storing one row per CDR3 protein. The sample holds over a million distinct CDR3 sequences; 45% are singletons and the top ten take 18%. The sequenced material came from blood. These receptors all come from a woman in her sixties in good health. CDR3s include the opening cysteine and the closing phenylalanine or tryptophan. The D gene is left open where the match is weak. A clone size is listed for some rows: how often the clone was seen (once, few, many), or a class if it is expanded.

v_gene: TRBV9
abundance: once
j_gene: TRBJ2-3
d_gene: .
CDR3aa: CASNHEGDTQYF
CDR3nt: TGTGCCAGCAACCACGAGGGAGATACGCAGTATTTT

v_gene: TRBV29-1
abundance: .
j_gene: TRBJ2-1
d_gene: .
CDR3aa: CSFPGRLYNEQFF
CDR3nt: TGCAGCTTCCCTGGCCGCCTCTACAATGAGCAGTTCTTC

v_gene: TRBV6-1
abundance: .
j_gene: TRBJ2-7
d_gene: .
CDR3aa: CASSEVAIRDYEQYF
CDR3nt: TGTGCCAGCAGTGAAGTAGCGATTAGGGACTACGAGCAGTACTTC

v_gene: TRBV6-1
abundance: .
j_gene: TRBJ2-1
d_gene: TRBD1
CDR3aa: CASSVRDRAINEQFF
CDR3nt: TGTGCCAGCAGTGTCCGGGACAGGGCAATTAATGAGCAGTTCTTC

v_gene: TRBV7-3
abundance: few
j_gene: TRBJ2-7
d_gene: .
CDR3aa: CASSSVTIGIIEQYF
CDR3nt: TGTGCCAGCAGCTCCGTAACTATAGGGATAATCGAGCAGTACTTC

v_gene: TRBV28
abundance: few
j_gene: TRBJ1-4
d_gene: .
CDR3aa: CASSLPATNEKLFF
CDR3nt: TGTGCCAGCAGTTTACCAGCAACTAATGAAAAACTGTTTTTT

v_gene: TRBV20-1
abundance: .
j_gene: TRBJ2-3
d_gene: TRBD2
CDR3aa: CSAPRAGARNTQYF
CDR3nt: TGCAGTGCTCCACGAGCGGGAGCCAGGAATACGCAGTATTTT

v_gene: TRBV6-5
abundance: few
j_gene: TRBJ2-3
d_gene: TRBD2
CDR3aa: CASSYAGVATDTQYF
CDR3nt: TGTGCCAGCAGTTACGCGGGAGTAGCGACAGATACGCAGTATTTT

v_gene: TRBV10-3
abundance: few
j_gene: TRBJ2-1
d_gene: .
CDR3aa: CAIRVQASPYNEQFF
CDR3nt: TGTGCCATCAGAGTACAGGCGAGCCCCTACAATGAGCAGTTCTTC

v_gene: TRBV5-1
abundance: .
j_gene: TRBJ2-2
d_gene: TRBD1
CDR3aa: CASSLVGTVSGGELFF
CDR3nt: TGCGCCAGCAGCTTGGTCGGGACAGTGTCCGGCGGGGAGCTGTTTTTT

v_gene: TRBV20-1
abundance: few
j_gene: TRBJ2-1
d_gene: TRBD2
CDR3aa: CSAGQREGRGDEQFF
CDR3nt: TGCAGTGCTGGCCAACGGGAGGGCCGGGGAGATGAGCAGTTCTTC

v_gene: TRBV12-3/TRBV12-4
abundance: .
j_gene: TRBJ2-5
d_gene: .
CDR3aa: CASRSGQETQYF
CDR3nt: TGTGCCAGCAGGTCCGGCCAAGAGACCCAGTACTTC

v_gene: TRBV5-1
abundance: few
j_gene: TRBJ2-7
d_gene: .
CDR3aa: CASSLPDGYEQYF
CDR3nt: TGCGCCAGCAGCTTACCGGACGGCTACGAGCAGTACTTC

v_gene: TRBV10-3
abundance: .
j_gene: TRBJ2-3
d_gene: .
CDR3aa: CAISEGHTSTDTQYF
CDR3nt: TGTGCCATCAGTGAAGGGCACACAAGCACAGATACGCAGTATTTT

v_gene: TRBV4-2
abundance: few
j_gene: TRBJ2-4
d_gene: .
CDR3aa: CASSQDSHIQYF
CDR3nt: TGTGCCAGCAGCCAAGATAGCCACATTCAGTACTTC

v_gene: TRBV29-1
abundance: few
j_gene: TRBJ2-6
d_gene: .
CDR3aa: CSVAGQGANVLTF
CDR3nt: TGCAGCGTAGCTGGACAGGGGGCCAACGTCCTGACTTTC

v_gene: TRBV7-9
abundance: .
j_gene: TRBJ2-5
d_gene: TRBD1
CDR3aa: CARLLTWTGKETQYF
CDR3nt: TGTGCCAGGCTGCTGACCTGGACAGGGAAAGAGACCCAGTACTTC

v_gene: TRBV12-3/TRBV12-4
abundance: .
j_gene: TRBJ1-2
d_gene: .
CDR3aa: CATLSGANYGYTF
CDR3nt: TGTGCCACCCTATCGGGAGCTAACTATGGCTACACCTTC

v_gene: TRBV30
abundance: .
j_gene: TRBJ2-1
d_gene: .
CDR3aa: CAWSQNNEQFF
CDR3nt: TGTGCCTGGAGCCAAAACAATGAGCAGTTCTTC

v_gene: TRBV20-1
abundance: few
j_gene: TRBJ2-1
d_gene: .
CDR3aa: CSAPRGSYNEQFF
CDR3nt: TGCAGTGCTCCGCGGGGCAGCTACAATGAGCAGTTCTTC

v_gene: TRBV5-6
abundance: few
j_gene: TRBJ2-7
d_gene: TRBD2
CDR3aa: CASSEGIAGEVYEQYF
CDR3nt: TGTGCCAGCAGCGAAGGAATAGCGGGAGAGGTCTACGAGCAGTACTTC

v_gene: TRBV6-6
abundance: .
j_gene: TRBJ1-1
d_gene: TRBD1
CDR3aa: CASSYSTGHTEAFF
CDR3nt: TGTGCCAGCAGTTACTCGACAGGGCACACTGAAGCTTTCTTT